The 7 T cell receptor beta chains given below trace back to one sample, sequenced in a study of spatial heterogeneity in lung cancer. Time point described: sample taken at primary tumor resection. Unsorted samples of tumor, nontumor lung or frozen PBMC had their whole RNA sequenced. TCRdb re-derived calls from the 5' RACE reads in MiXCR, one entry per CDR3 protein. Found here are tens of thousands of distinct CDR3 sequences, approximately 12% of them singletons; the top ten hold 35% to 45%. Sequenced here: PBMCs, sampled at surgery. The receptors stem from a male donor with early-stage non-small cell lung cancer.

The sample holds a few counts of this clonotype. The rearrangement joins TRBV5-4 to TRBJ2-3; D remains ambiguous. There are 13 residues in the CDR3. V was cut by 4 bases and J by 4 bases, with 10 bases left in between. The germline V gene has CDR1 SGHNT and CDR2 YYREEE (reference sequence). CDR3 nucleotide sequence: TGTGCCAGCAGCCGCCGTTTCGCAGATACGCAGTATTTT. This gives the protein CASSRRFADTQYF.

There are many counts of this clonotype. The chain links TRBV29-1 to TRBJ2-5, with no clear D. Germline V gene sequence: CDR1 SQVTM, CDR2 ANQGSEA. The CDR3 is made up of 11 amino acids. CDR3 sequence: CSPWHQETQYF. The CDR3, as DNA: TGCAGTCCTTGGCACCAAGAGACCCAGTACTTC.

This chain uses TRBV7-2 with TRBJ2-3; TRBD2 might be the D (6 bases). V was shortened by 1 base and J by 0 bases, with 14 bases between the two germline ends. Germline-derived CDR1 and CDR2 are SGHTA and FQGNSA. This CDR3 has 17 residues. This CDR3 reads CASSLGFSGSSTDTQYF. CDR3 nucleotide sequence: TGTGCCAGCAGCTTAGGCTTTAGCGGTTCTAGCACAGATACGCAGTATTTT.

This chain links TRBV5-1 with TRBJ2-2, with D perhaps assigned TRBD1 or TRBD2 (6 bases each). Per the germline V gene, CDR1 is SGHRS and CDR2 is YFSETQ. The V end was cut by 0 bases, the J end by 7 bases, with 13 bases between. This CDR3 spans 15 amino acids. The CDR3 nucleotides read TGCGCCAGCAGCTTGGCCCCGGGGGCGGTCGGGGAGCTGTTTTTT. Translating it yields CASSLAPGAVGELFF.

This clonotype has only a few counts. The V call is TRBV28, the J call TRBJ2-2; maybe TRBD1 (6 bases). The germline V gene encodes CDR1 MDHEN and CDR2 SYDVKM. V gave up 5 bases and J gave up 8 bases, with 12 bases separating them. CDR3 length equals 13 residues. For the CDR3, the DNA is TGTGCCAGCAGTGACAGGTTGATGGGGGAGCTGTTTTTT. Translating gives CASSDRLMGELFF.

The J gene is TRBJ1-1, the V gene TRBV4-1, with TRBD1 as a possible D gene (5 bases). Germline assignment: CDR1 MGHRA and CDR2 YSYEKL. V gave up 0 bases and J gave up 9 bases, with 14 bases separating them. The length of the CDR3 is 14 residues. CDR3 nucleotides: TGCGCCAGCAGCCAAGAACGGGACGCTCCGAAAGCTTTCTTT. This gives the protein CASSQERDAPKAFF.

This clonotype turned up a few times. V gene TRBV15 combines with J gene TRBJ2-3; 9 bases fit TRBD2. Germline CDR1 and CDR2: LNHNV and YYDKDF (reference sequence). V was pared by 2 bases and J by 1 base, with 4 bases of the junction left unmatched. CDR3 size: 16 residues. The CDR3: CATSRKSGRRTDTQYF. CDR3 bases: TGTGCCACCAGCAGAAAGAGCGGGAGGCGCACAGATACGCAGTATTTT.